Sequencing of this T cell receptor beta chain was carried out in a study of spatial heterogeneity in lung cancer. About the study: Alpha-chain sequences were consistently detected less often than beta-chain sequences.

On this clonotype: The antigen remains unidentified. Just one base apart from a much larger clone, this may be a read error.

The germline CDR1 and CDR2 sequences are SGHTA and FQGNSA. The CDR3 extends over 13 amino acids. Each CDR3 protein is one row after TCRdb ran MiXCR on the 5' RACE reads. The sample shows approximately 9,600 distinct CDR3 sequences, around 5.5% of them seen only once. Study results and limitations: Roughly 6.3% of tumor T cells for alpha chains and 13% to 15% for beta chains were estimated to be covered. Mutation counts in tumors were tracked by counts of expanded intratumoral alpha and beta TCRs. When ubiquitous and regional expanded TCRs were counted, their numbers tracked ubiquitous and regional nonsynonymous mutations, respectively.

Stated time point: sample taken at primary tumor resection. Donors were over 70 untreated early-stage non-small cell lung cancer patients. This sequence was found in a female donor with early-stage non-small cell lung cancer. This material consisted of lung tumor tissue, taken at surgery. This rearrangement joins TRBV7-2 to TRBJ2-7; D not resolved. In DNA form, the CDR3 reads TGTGCCAGCAGCTTACTAGGATACTACGGGCAGTACTTC. This gives the protein CASSLLGYYGQYF.